This is a list of T cell receptor beta chains from one sample in a study of T cell changes during pregnancy in multiple sclerosis. Libraries were prepared by immunoSEQ multiplex PCR; TCRdb keeps only in-frame clonotypes and omits some of them. The sample consists of under 95,000 clones, around 95% of them appearing once. Sequencing used peripheral blood, obtained in the second trimester of pregnancy. These receptor sequences come from a female donor in good health, enrolled as a control in a pregnancy study. Both conserved end residues are part of each CDR3. D genes are given only for firm matches. Size is stated for part of the rows, as once, few or many counts, or as a class when the clone is expanded.

d_gene	v_gene	abundance	j_gene	CDR3nt	CDR3aa
TRBD1	TRBV25-1	NA	TRBJ1-4	TGTGCCAGCAGTCCGACAGGGGGCGCTTATGAAAAACTGTTTTTT	CASSPTGGAYEKLFF
NA	TRBV6-5	few	TRBJ1-1	TGTGCCAGCGAACCGGGAGTGGGGACTGAAGCTTTCTTT	CASEPGVGTEAFF
TRBD1	TRBV5-1	NA	TRBJ2-7	TGCGCCAGCAGCTTGGCCGGGACAGGGGACGAGCAGTACTTC	CASSLAGTGDEQYF
NA	TRBV9	NA	TRBJ1-1	TGTGCCAGCAGCGTAAAAGGTGGGAGAACTAACACTGAAGCTTTCTTT	CASSVKGGRTNTEAFF
NA	TRBV5-8	NA	TRBJ2-1	TGTGCCAGCAGCTTGGCTTTGCAGGAGCAGTTCTTC	CASSLALQEQFF
NA	TRBV7-8	NA	TRBJ1-1	TGTGCCAGCAGCTTAATGTTGGGCACAGGGAACACTGAAGCTTTCTTT	CASSLMLGTGNTEAFF
TRBD1	TRBV13	NA	TRBJ2-7	TGTGCCAGCAGCTTTGTCACAGGGGCGAGCTCCTACGAGCAGTACTTC	CASSFVTGASSYEQYF
TRBD1	TRBV2	NA	TRBJ1-2	TGTGCCAGCAGTGGGGACAGCTATTATGGCTACACCTTC	CASSGDSYYGYTF
NA	TRBV7-2	NA	TRBJ2-7	TGTGCCAGCAGCTCGTACAGACTAGACGACTACGAGCAGTACTTC	CASSSYRLDDYEQYF
TRBD1	TRBV5-1	NA	TRBJ1-6	TGCGCCAGCAGCGTAAGACAGGGTCGTGATTCACCCCTCCACTTT	CASSVRQGRDSPLHF
NA	TRBV2	NA	TRBJ2-2	TGTGCCAGCAGTCCCGACAGAATCGGCGGGGAGCTGTTTTTT	CASSPDRIGGELFF
NA	TRBV4-2	NA	TRBJ1-2	TGTGCCAGCAGCCACCTACTACGGGGGGGGCAGAACTATGGCTACACCTTC	CASSHLLRGGQNYGYTF
TRBD1	TRBV6-6	NA	TRBJ2-3	TGTGCCAGCGGACCGAACCCGGGACAGGGAAAAGATACGCAGTATTTT	CASGPNPGQGKDTQYF
TRBD2	TRBV5-1	NA	TRBJ2-6	TGCGCCAGCACCCCCGGGAGGGTTACATCCTACTCTGGGGCCAACGTCCTGACTTTC	CASTPGRVTSYSGANVLTF
TRBD2	TRBV7-2	once	TRBJ2-5	TGTGCCAGCAGCCGTGGGGCGGGGGGTGAAGAGACCCAGTACTTC	CASSRGAGGEETQYF
NA	TRBV9	NA	TRBJ1-2	TGTGCCAGCAGCGCGTACGAGGCGTATGGCTACACCTTC	CASSAYEAYGYTF
TRBD2	TRBV18	NA	TRBJ2-3	TGTGCCAGCTCTCGCCCTCTAGCGGGTGGCACAGATACGCAGTATTTT	CASSRPLAGGTDTQYF
TRBD2	TRBV30	NA	TRBJ2-1	TGTGCCTGGAGGGTCAGAATAGCGGGGGCGGTTGAGCAGTTCTTC	CAWRVRIAGAVEQFF
TRBD1	TRBV7-3	NA	TRBJ1-2	TGTGCCAGCAGCTTGGACAGGGATAACTATGGCTACACCTTC	CASSLDRDNYGYTF
TRBD1	TRBV5-1	NA	TRBJ2-2	TGCGCCAGCAGCTTGGCCGGGACAGGGAACACCGGGGAGCTGTTTTTT	CASSLAGTGNTGELFF
NA	TRBV5-4	once	TRBJ2-5	TGTGCCAGCAGCTGGGCTGGGGGGGGCAGGGAGACCCAGTACTTC	CASSWAGGGRETQYF